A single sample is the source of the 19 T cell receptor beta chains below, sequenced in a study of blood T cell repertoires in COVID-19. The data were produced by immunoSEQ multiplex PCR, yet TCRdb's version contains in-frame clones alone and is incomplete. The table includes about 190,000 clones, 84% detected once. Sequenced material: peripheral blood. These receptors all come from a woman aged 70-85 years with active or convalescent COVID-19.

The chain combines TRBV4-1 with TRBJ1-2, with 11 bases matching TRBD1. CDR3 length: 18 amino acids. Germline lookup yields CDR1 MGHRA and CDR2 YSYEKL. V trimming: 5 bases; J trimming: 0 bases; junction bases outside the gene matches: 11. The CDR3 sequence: CASSSLDRGRSANYGYTF. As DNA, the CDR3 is TGCGCCAGCAGCTCACTGGACAGGGGGCGCTCAGCTAACTATGGCTACACCTTC.

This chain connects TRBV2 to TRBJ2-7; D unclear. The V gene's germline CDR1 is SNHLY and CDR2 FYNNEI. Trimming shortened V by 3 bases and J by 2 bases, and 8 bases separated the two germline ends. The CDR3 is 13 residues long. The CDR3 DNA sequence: TGTGCCAGCAGTGACAGGTTTGCCTACGAGCAGTACTTC. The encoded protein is CASSDRFAYEQYF.

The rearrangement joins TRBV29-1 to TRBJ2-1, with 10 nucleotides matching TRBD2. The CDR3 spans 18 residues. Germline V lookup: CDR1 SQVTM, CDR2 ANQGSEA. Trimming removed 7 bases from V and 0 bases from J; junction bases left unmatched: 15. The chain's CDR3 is CSAVGASGSLSSYNEQFF. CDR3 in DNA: TGCAGCGCCGTGGGGGCTAGCGGGAGTCTAAGCTCCTACAATGAGCAGTTCTTC.

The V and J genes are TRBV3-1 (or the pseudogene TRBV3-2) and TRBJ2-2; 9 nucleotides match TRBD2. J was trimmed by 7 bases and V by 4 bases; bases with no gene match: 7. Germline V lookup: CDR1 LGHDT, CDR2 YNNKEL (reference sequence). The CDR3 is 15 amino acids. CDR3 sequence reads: CASSRRTSVVGELFF. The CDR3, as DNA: TGTGCCAGCAGCCGGAGGACTAGCGTGGTCGGGGAGCTGTTTTTT.

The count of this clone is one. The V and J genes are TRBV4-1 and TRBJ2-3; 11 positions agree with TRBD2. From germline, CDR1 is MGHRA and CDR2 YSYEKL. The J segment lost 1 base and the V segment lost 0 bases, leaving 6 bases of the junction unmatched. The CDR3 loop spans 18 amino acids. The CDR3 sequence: CASSQETSGELGTDTQYF. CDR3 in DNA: TGCGCCAGCAGCCAAGAGACTAGCGGGGAGTTGGGCACAGATACGCAGTATTTT.

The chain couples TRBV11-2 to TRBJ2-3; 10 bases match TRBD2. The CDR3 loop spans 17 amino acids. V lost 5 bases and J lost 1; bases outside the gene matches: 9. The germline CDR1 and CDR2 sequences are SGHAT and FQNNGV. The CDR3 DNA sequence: TGTGCCAGCAGCCAAGGCGTCGGGACTAGCGGCACAGATACGCAGTATTTT. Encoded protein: CASSQGVGTSGTDTQYF.

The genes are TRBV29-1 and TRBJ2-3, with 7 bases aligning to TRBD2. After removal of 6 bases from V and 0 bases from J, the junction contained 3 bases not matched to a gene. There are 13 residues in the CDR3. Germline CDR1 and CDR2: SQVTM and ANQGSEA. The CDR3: CSVSGASTDTQYF. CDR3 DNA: TGCAGCGTAAGCGGGGCTAGCACAGATACGCAGTATTTT.

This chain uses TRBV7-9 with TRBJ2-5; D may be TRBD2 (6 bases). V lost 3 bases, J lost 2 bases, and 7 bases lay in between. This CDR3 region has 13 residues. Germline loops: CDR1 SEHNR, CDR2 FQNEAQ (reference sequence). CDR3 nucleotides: TGTGCCAGCAGCTTTAGCGGACAAGAGACCCAGTACTTC. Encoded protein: CASSFSGQETQYF. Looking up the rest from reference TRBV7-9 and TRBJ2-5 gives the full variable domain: DTGVSQNPRHKITKRGQNVTFRCDPISEHNRLYWYRQTLGQGPEFLTYFQNEAQLEKSRLLSDRFSAERPKGSFSTLEIQRTEQGDSAMYLCASSFSGQETQYFGPGTRLLVL.

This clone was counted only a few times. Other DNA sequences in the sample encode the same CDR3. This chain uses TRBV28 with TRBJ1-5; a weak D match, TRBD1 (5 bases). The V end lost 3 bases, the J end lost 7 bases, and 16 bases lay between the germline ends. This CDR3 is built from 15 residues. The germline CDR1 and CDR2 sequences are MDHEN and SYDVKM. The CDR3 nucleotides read TGTGCCAGCAGTTTGGGGCAGGGCTTTAGGCAGCCCCAGCATTTT. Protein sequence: CASSLGQGFRQPQHF.

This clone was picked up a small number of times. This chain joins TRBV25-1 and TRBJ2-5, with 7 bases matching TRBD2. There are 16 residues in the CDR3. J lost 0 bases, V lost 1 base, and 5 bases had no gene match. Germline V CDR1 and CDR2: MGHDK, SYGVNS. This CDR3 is CASSELLGGYQETQYF. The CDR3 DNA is TGTGCCAGCAGTGAATTGCTGGGAGGGTACCAAGAGACCCAGTACTTC. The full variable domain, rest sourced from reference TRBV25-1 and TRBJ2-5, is EADIYQTPRYLVIGTGKKITLECSQTMGHDKMYWYQQDPGMELHLIHYSYGVNSTEKGDLSSESTVSRIRTEHFPLTLESARPSHTSQYLCASSELLGGYQETQYFGPGTRLLVL.

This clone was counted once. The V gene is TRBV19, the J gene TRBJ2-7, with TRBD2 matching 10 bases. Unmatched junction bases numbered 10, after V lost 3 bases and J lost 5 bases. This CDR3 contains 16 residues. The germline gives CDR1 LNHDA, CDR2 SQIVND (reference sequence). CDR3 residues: CASSIPGASGSNEQYF. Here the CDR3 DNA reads TGTGCCAGTAGTATTCCGGGGGCTAGCGGGAGTAACGAGCAGTACTTC.

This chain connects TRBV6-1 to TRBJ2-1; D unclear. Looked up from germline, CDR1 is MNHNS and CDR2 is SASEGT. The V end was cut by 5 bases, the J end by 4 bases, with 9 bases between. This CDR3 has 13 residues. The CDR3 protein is CASSSERYNEQFF. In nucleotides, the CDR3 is TGTGCCAGCAGTTCAGAGCGATACAATGAGCAGTTCTTC.

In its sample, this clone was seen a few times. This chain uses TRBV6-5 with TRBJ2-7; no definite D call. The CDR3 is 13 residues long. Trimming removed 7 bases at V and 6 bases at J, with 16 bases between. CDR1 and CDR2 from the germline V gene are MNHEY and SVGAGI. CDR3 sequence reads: CASTDRRVGEQYF. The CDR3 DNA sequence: TGTGCCAGCACCGATAGAAGAGTCGGCGAGCAGTACTTC.

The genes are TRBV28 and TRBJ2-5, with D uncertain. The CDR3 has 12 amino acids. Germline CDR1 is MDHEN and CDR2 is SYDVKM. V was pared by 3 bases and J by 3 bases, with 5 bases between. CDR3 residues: CASSLNKETQYF. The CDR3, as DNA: TGTGCCAGCAGTTTGAACAAAGAGACCCAGTACTTC.

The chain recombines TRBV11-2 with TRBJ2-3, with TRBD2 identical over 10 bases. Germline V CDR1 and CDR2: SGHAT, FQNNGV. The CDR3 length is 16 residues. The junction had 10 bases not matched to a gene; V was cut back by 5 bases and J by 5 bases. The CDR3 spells CASSPFSGRRRDTQYF. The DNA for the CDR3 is TGTGCCAGCAGCCCTTTTAGCGGGAGGAGAAGAGATACGCAGTATTTT.

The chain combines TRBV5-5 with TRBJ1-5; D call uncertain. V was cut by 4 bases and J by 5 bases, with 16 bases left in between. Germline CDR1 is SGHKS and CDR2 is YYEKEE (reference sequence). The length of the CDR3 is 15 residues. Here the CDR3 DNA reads TGTGCCAGCAGCGCCGGTGGGCAGTTGGATCAGCCCCAGCATTTT. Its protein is CASSAGGQLDQPQHF.

CDR3 in amino acids: CASSEMGAGELFF. In DNA form, the CDR3 reads TGTGCCAGCAGTGAAATGGGGGCTGGGGAGCTGTTTTTT. The chain recombines TRBV6-1 with TRBJ2-2, with D perhaps matching TRBD1 (6 bases). The CDR3 runs 13 residues. Germline CDR1 reads MNHNS; CDR2 reads SASEGT. The V end lost 2 bases, the J end lost 8 bases, and 9 bases lay between the germline ends.

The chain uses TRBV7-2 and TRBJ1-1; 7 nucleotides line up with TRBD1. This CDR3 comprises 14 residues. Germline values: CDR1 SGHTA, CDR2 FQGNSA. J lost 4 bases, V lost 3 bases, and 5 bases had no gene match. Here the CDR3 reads CASSFTGDGTEAFF. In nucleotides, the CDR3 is TGTGCCAGCAGCTTCACAGGGGATGGCACTGAAGCTTTCTTT.

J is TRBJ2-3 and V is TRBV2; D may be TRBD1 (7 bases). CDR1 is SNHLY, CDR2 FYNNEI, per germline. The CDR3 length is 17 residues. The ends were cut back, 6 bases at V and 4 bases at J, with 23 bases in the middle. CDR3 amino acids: CASRRYRGQGVSDTQYF. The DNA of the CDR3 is TGTGCCAGCAGAAGGTACCGGGGGCAGGGGGTATCAGATACGCAGTATTTT.